One sample yielded the 17 T cell receptor beta chains listed below, sequenced in a study of blood T cell repertoires in COVID-19. The assay was immunoSEQ multiplex PCR, and TCRdb's table has in-frame clones only and misses some. This sample has about 150,000 clones, with 75% to 85% found just once. Sequenced material: peripheral blood. The receptors here all came from a woman aged 60 to 75 with COVID-19, enrolled during active disease.

This CDR3 reads CASSPRGANTEAFF. CDR3 DNA: TGTGCCAGCTCACCTCGGGGGGCAAACACTGAAGCTTTCTTT. The chain has TRBV18 and TRBJ1-1, with D perhaps TRBD1 (6 bases). This CDR3 has 14 amino acids. Germline V gives CDR1 KGHSH, CDR2 LQKENI. The ends were cut back, 3 bases at V and 2 bases at J, with 10 bases in the middle.

This clone was counted only a few times. The genes are TRBV27 and TRBJ1-2, with TRBD1 identical over 7 bases. This CDR3 spans 13 amino acids. Germline values: CDR1 MNHEY, CDR2 SMNVEV (reference sequence). V was pared by 5 bases and J by 2 bases, with 2 bases of the junction left unmatched. DNA of the CDR3: TGTGCCAGCAGTCTGGACAGGAACTATGGCTACACCTTC. This sequence encodes CASSLDRNYGYTF.

V and J are TRBV9 and TRBJ1-1, with TRBD1 as a possible D gene (6 bases). Trimming took 0 bases from V and 0 from J, leaving 6 bases between them. Germline V gene data show CDR1 as SGDLS and CDR2 as YYNGEE. This CDR3 comprises 14 residues. The CDR3 bases are TGTGCCAGCAGCGTAGCAGGGGTGAACACTGAAGCTTTCTTT. It encodes CASSVAGVNTEAFF. Supplemented by reference TRBV9 and TRBJ1-1, the full variable domain reads DSGVTQTPKHLITATGQRVTLRCSPRSGDLSVYWYQQSLDQGLQFLIQYYNGEERAKGNILERFSAQQFPDLHSELNLSSLELGDSALYFCASSVAGVNTEAFFGQGTRLTVV.

This clone turned up a few times. V and J are TRBV5-6 and TRBJ1-1; D unresolved. Deletions cut 4 bases from V and 0 bases from J, with 13 bases between. Germline values: CDR1 SGHDT, CDR2 YYEEEE. CDR3 size: 15 residues. CDR3 DNA: TGTGCCAGCAGCCCCCGGGGAGTTCTGAACACTGAAGCTTTCTTT. Protein: CASSPRGVLNTEAFF.

The gene calls are TRBV23-1 and TRBJ2-5; 8 bases are a match to TRBD2. TRBV23-1 carries the ORF label, with uncertain function. The CDR3 runs 15 residues. V lost 3 bases to trimming and J lost 5 bases; unmatched junction nucleotides: 8. The CDR3 DNA sequence: TGCGCCAGCAGTCAGGATGGCCGGGAGGGGGAGACCCAGTACTTC. It translates to CASSQDGREGETQYF.

V is TRBV27 and J is TRBJ1-6; TRBD1 aligns across 8 bases. The CDR3 length is 12 residues. The trim removed 10 bases at V and 7 bases at J, leaving 3 bases unmatched. CDR1 is MNHEY and CDR2 is SMNVEV in the germline V gene (reference sequence). CDR3 amino acids: CATGQGNSPLHF. The CDR3 nucleotides are TGTGCCACCGGACAGGGAAATTCACCCCTCCACTTT.

The CDR3 DNA reads as TGTGCCAGCAGTGGTGGGGGGGGTCTGAGCAATCAGCCCCAGCATTTT. This codes for CASSGGGGLSNQPQHF. J is TRBJ1-5 and V is TRBV2, with TRBD1 as a possible D gene (5 bases). The V end lost 4 bases, the J end lost 1 base, and 14 bases lay between the germline ends. This CDR3 comprises 16 residues. Germline assignment: CDR1 SNHLY and CDR2 FYNNEI.

This clone showed up just once. V is TRBV27 and J is TRBJ1-1, with D possibly being TRBD1 (6 bases). Per germline, CDR1 MNHEY and CDR2 SMNVEV (reference sequence). This CDR3 contains 15 residues. V lost 4 bases and J lost 2, with 14 bases in between. The chain's CDR3 is CASSSAGAGNTEAFF. In DNA, the CDR3 is TGTGCCAGCAGTTCGGCAGGGGCCGGAAACACTGAAGCTTTCTTT.

The chain recombines TRBV27 with TRBJ1-2; TRBD1 might be the D (5 bases). Trimming took off 6 bases at V and 4 bases at J, with 18 bases between the two ends. This CDR3 contains 15 residues. CDR1 is MNHEY, CDR2 SMNVEV, per germline (reference sequence). The DNA for the CDR3 is TGTGCCAGCAGCGGGCGAAGGGGTGTGAGCTATGGCTACACCTTC. Residues: CASSGRRGVSYGYTF.

The chain employs TRBV4-2 and TRBJ1-6; no clear D gene. The CDR3 runs to 17 residues. V lost 0 bases and J lost 4, with 13 bases in between. From germline, CDR1 is LGHNA and CDR2 YNFKEQ. The CDR3 spells CASSQDLGGNYNSPLHF. CDR3 DNA: TGTGCCAGCAGCCAAGATCTTGGAGGAAATTATAATTCACCCCTCCACTTT.

The genes are TRBV5-6 and TRBJ1-5; D remains unclear. The CDR3 is made up of 15 amino acids. V dropped 1 base and J dropped 7 bases, with 15 bases sitting between them. The germline gives CDR1 SGHDT, CDR2 YYEEEE. The DNA of the CDR3 is TGTGCCAGCAGCTTGAGAGGGTACGGGCCCCAGCCCCAGCATTTT. It encodes CASSLRGYGPQPQHF.

This clone was counted a few times. V gene TRBV6-5 combines with J gene TRBJ1-6; tentatively, D is TRBD1 (6 bases). In germline, CDR1 is MNHEY, CDR2 SVGAGI. CDR3 length: 15 amino acids. V was cut by 7 bases and J by 9 bases, with 19 bases left in between. CDR3 nucleotide sequence: TGTGCCAGCAAACAGACAGGAGAACATGGTTCACCCCTCCACTTT. It specifies CASKQTGEHGSPLHF.

This clone was seen a few times. At the DNA level, this CDR3 is encoded by other sequences in the same sample as well. The chain links TRBV6-5 to TRBJ1-1; 7 bases are a match to TRBD1. The ends lost 0 bases at V and 8 bases at J; junction bases unmatched: 0. CDR1 is MNHEY, CDR2 SVGAGI, per germline. This CDR3 region has 12 residues. CDR3 region: CASSYSGGEAFF. The CDR3 DNA is TGTGCCAGCAGTTACTCAGGGGGCGAAGCTTTCTTT.

This clone has at least ten counts. This chain uses TRBV7-6 with TRBJ2-2; TRBD2 might be the D (5 bases). Germline loops: CDR1 SGHVS, CDR2 FNYEAQ. CDR3 size: 15 residues. V lost 2 bases to trimming and J lost 4 bases, with 11 bases between them. CDR3 sequence (DNA): TGTGCCAGCAGCTTAATGACGGGGAGCACCGGGGAGCTGTTTTTT. Protein product: CASSLMTGSTGELFF.

The rearrangement links TRBV6-2 or TRBV6-3 to TRBJ1-5; D remains unclear. The CDR3 loop spans 15 amino acids. Trimming took off 5 bases at V and 3 bases at J, with 14 bases between the two ends. Germline lookup yields CDR1 MNHEY and CDR2 SVGEGT. CDR3: CASSRTEVYNQPQHF. The CDR3 nucleotides are TGTGCCAGCAGTAGAACAGAAGTTTACAATCAGCCCCAGCATTTT.

V and J are TRBV6-5 and TRBJ2-2, with D hard to call. This CDR3 region has 12 residues. The V end was cut by 5 bases, the J end by 2 bases, with 3 bases between. Per the germline V gene, CDR1 is MNHEY and CDR2 is SVGAGI. CDR3: CASSQNTGELFF. The CDR3 DNA reads as TGTGCCAGCAGTCAAAACACCGGGGAGCTGTTTTTT.

Only a few counts were recorded for this clone. The chain employs TRBV2 and TRBJ1-5; maybe TRBD1 (5 bases). The germline V gene encodes CDR1 SNHLY and CDR2 FYNNEI. V shed 4 bases and J shed 6 bases, with 16 bases lying between them. The CDR3 runs 15 residues. CDR3 region: CASSASEGVTQPQHF. The CDR3 nucleotides read TGTGCCAGCAGTGCCTCTGAAGGGGTTACTCAGCCCCAGCATTTT.